The present T cell receptor (beta chain) was sequenced within a study of blood T cells in healthy people across ages. Combining a sample-barcoded 5' primer with a J-beta primer mix, a second PCR ran for roughly 7 to 12 cycles. MiXCR, applied by TCRdb to the 5' RACE reads, yields one record per CDR3 protein. The table records roughly 1.4 million distinct CDR3 sequences, almost 60% of them present only once. The CDR3 runs 13 residues. V dropped 2 bases and J dropped 5 bases, with 11 bases sitting between them. Germline V gives CDR1 SGHKS, CDR2 YYEKEE (reference sequence). This TCR was recovered from a man younger than 30 in good health. This chain links TRBV5-5 with TRBJ2-7; D not resolved. Material for sequencing was blood. The DNA for the CDR3 is TGTGCCAGCAGCTTTTCAGACATCAACGAGCAGTACTTC. Translated, it gives CASSFSDINEQYF.